This record concerns one TCR beta chain sequence. These data are taken from a study of blood T cell repertoires in COVID-19. Study-wide context: There were acute and convalescent COVID-19 samples, and they came from the United States, Italy and Spain. T cells, B-cell-depleted T cells, or PBMCs supplied cDNA or gDNA.

Adults between roughly 18 and 89 years of age took part from 20 to 25 US areas. Participant-given clinical history determined each cohort assignment. Profiling relied on immunoSEQ multiplex PCR, and the TCRdb table lists in-frame clones only, not all of them. This table has around 140,000 clones, around four fifths appearing once. There are 13 residues in the CDR3. Between the trimmed V and J ends, which lost 5 bases and 4 bases, there was a span of 12 bases. Germline V lookup: CDR1 SGHAT, CDR2 FQNNGV. The receptor was isolated from a middle-aged man with acute COVID-19. Specimen: PBMCs or T cells enriched from blood (not recorded which). The chain uses TRBV11-2 and TRBJ2-7; a possible D gene is TRBD2 (6 bases). The CDR3 DNA follows: TGTGCCAGCAGCCCGGCGGGGCTATACGAGCAGTACTTC. This codes for CASSPAGLYEQYF.